One T cell receptor (beta chain) is described in this entry. Its antigen is undetermined. These data originate in a study of blood T cells in healthy people across ages. Study-wide points: It was held that diversity estimates obtained from one million T cells represented underestimates. Long-lived donors exceeded aged donors in naive CD4+ cells and diversity. Getting older went along with TCR beta diversity per million T cells dropping roughly linearly.

The CDR3 is 14 residues long. CDR1 is SGHRS and CDR2 is YFSETQ in the germline V gene. With a J-beta primer mix and a sample-barcoded 5' primer, a second PCR ran about 7 to 11 cycles. TCRdb analysed the 5' RACE reads with MiXCR anew, one entry per CDR3 protein. This sample has approximately 880,000 distinct CDR3 sequences; 48% occur once, and the top ten carry roughly an eighth. The clonotype comes from a man younger than 40 in good health. The specimen sequenced was blood. The rearrangement links TRBV5-1 to TRBJ2-7, with 11 nucleotides matching TRBD1. The closer fit of TRBJ2-5 to the DNA end suggests the J call may be wrong. The DNA of the CDR3 is TGCGCCAGCAGCTTGAGGGACAGGGGGGAGACCCAGTACTTC. Its protein is CASSLRDRGETQYF.